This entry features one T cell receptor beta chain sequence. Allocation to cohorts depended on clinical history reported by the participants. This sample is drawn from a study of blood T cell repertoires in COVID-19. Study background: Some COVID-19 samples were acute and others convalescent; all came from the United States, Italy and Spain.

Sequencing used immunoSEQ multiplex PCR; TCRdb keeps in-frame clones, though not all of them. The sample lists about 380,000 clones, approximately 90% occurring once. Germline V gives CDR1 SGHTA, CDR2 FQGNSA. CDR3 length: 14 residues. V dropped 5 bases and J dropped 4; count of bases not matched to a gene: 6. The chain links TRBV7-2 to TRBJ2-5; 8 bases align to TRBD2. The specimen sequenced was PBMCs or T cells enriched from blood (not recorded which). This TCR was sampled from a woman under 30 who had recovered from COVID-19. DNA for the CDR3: TGTGCCAGCAGCCCGGGGGGGGGCCCAGAGACCCAGTACTTC. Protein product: CASSPGGGPETQYF.